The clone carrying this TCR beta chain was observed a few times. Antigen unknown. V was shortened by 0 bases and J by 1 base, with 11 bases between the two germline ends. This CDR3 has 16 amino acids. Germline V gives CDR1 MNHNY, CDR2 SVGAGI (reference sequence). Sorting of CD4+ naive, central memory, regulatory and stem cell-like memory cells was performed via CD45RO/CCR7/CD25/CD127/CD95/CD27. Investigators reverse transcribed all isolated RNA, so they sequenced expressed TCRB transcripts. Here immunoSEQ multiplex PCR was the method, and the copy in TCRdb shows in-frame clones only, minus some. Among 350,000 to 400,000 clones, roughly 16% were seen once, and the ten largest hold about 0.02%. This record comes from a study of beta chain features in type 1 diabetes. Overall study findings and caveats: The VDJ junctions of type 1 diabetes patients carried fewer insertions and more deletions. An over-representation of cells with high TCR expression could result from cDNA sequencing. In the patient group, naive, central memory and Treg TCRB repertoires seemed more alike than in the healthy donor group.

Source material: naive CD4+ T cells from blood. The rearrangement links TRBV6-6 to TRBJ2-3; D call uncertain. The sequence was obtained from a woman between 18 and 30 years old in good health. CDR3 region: CASSYSTPPGTDTQYF. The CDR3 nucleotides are TGTGCCAGCAGTTACTCGACACCGCCCGGCACAGATACGCAGTATTTT.